These 14 T cell receptor beta chains were all obtained from the same sample, sequenced in a study of T cells in Graves' hyperthyroidism and ophthalmopathy (dated 2019 in TCRdb). The library was prepared using multiplex PCR. Sequencer: Illumina HiSeq 2000. The TCR beta CDR3 regions were amplified from the RNA transcripts. For the first round of RT-PCR on the TCR CDR3, the HTBI primer set was used together with the Qiagen OneStep RT-PCR kit. TCRdb handled the public reads itself, with Q25 trimming in fastp and clone calling in MiXCR, and kept productive beta chains. Merged by CDR3 protein, the rows form single entries marked with the most common genes and DNA. This sample is represented by fewer than 750,000 distinct CDR3 sequences; 14% to 15% of them were singletons. Clones ranked in the top ten supply about 4.5% of the sample. Material for sequencing was blood. Source of these receptors: a woman aged 40 to 49 with Graves' ophthalmopathy.

This clonotype was seen ten or more times. This sequence joins TRBV6-2 or TRBV6-3 and TRBJ1-5; weak D call: TRBD1 (5 bases). From germline, CDR1 is MNHEY and CDR2 SVGEGT. The CDR3 is 17 residues long. Trimming took 2 bases from V and 3 from J, leaving 17 bases between them. The CDR3 coding sequence is TGTGCCAGCAGTTACCGGATTTCCTCGGGACCCAATCAGCCCCAGCATTTT. Translated, it gives CASSYRISSGPNQPQHF.

V and J are TRBV28 and TRBJ1-2, with D possibly TRBD1 on 5 matching bases. This CDR3 is built from 14 residues. V was pared by 5 bases and J by 0 bases, with 10 bases between. CDR1 and CDR2 (germline): MDHEN, SYDVKM. The DNA for the CDR3 is TGTGCCAGCAGTGATAGGACAACTAACTATGGCTACACCTTC. It codes for CASSDRTTNYGYTF.

This clonotype was counted at least ten times. The V call is TRBV28, the J call TRBJ2-5; the D gene is possibly TRBD2 (6 bases). This CDR3 has 16 amino acids. V was shortened by 5 bases and J by 5 bases, with 21 bases between the two germline ends. CDR1 MDHEN and CDR2 SYDVKM come from the germline V gene. The CDR3 bases are TGTGCCAGCAGTACCCCTCTAACGGGAGATTCTGAGACCCAGTACTTC. As protein: CASSTPLTGDSETQYF. The variable domain in full, with the rest retrieved from reference TRBV28 and TRBJ2-5, is DVKVTQSSRYLVKRTGEKVFLECVQDMDHENMFWYRQDPGLGLRLIYFSYDVKMKEKGDIPEGYSVSREKKERFSLILESASTNQTSMYLCASSTPLTGDSETQYFGPGTRLLVL.

This clonotype was detected ten times or more. The DNA for the CDR3 is TGTGCCAGTAGTGACCGGGACAGGGGGCAAGCTTTCTTT. It is translated as CASSDRDRGQAFF. The chain carries TRBV19 and TRBJ1-1, with 12 positions matching TRBD1. Unmatched junction bases numbered 4, after V lost 5 bases and J lost 9 bases. The CDR3 totals 13 residues. Germline CDR1 reads LNHDA; CDR2 reads SQIVND (reference sequence).

The rearrangement uses TRBV6-2 or TRBV6-3 and TRBJ1-5, with D hard to call. With 6 bases removed from V and 4 bases from J, the gap between germline ends came to 13 bases. CDR3 length: 14 residues. CDR1 MNHEY and CDR2 SVGEGT come from the germline V gene. In DNA, the CDR3 is TGTGCCAGCAGGCCTCCAGTGTTTAATCAGCCCCAGCATTTT. Translation: CASRPPVFNQPQHF.

This clonotype was seen many times. The chain joins TRBV20-1 to TRBJ2-2; TRBD2 is a possible D gene (5 bases). Looked up from germline, CDR1 is DFQATT and CDR2 is SNEGSKA (reference sequence). This CDR3 is built from 15 residues. V gave up 6 bases and J gave up 0 bases, with 14 bases separating them. In DNA form, the CDR3 reads TGCAGTGCCCAAGGTGCGGACTCGAACACCGGGGAGCTGTTTTTT. It translates to CSAQGADSNTGELFF.

In its sample, this clonotype was seen many times. The chain links TRBV6-2 or TRBV6-3 to TRBJ2-7, with D perhaps TRBD1 (5 bases). Germline V gene lookup returns CDR1 MNHEY and CDR2 SVGEGT. This CDR3 contains 13 residues. Trimming cost V 2 bases and J 2 bases, with 7 bases left between them. The CDR3 nucleotides are TGTGCCAGCAGTTACGTGGACACCTACGAGCAGTACTTC. This gives the protein CASSYVDTYEQYF.

This clonotype was counted many times. This chain links TRBV19 with TRBJ1-1, with TRBD1 matching over 7 bases. Per germline, CDR1 LNHDA and CDR2 SQIVND (reference sequence). This CDR3 contains 14 residues. The V segment lost 4 bases and the J segment 5 bases; nucleotides outside the gene matches: 7. Here the CDR3 DNA reads TGTGCCAGTAGTAGCCCGAGGGGGCGGACTGAAGCTTTCTTT. Its protein is CASSSPRGRTEAFF.

This clonotype was recorded a few times. The chain carries TRBV28 and TRBJ2-7, with TRBD2 matching over 10 bases. Trimming at V came to 5 bases and at J to 7 bases, leaving 8 bases not matched to a gene. Germline V gene lookup returns CDR1 MDHEN and CDR2 SYDVKM. This CDR3 is built from 14 residues. The CDR3 region has the DNA TGTGCCAGCAGTAAAAGCGGGAGGGGGGAAGAGCAGTACTTC. It codes for CASSKSGRGEEQYF.

The sample holds many counts of this clonotype. Germline and junction disagree at one end, which may indicate a read error. This rearrangement joins TRBV7-7 to TRBJ2-5; TRBD1 matches at 7 bases. The CDR3 is 12 amino acids. Germline assignment: CDR1 SSHAT and CDR2 FNYEAQ (reference sequence). The CDR3 bases are TGTGCTAGCAGGGGGATTGGACAGACCCAGTACTTC. It specifies CASRGIGQTQYF.

This chain uses TRBV6-5 with TRBJ2-7; D gene uncertain. Trimming took off 3 bases at V and 3 bases at J, with 18 bases between the two ends. This CDR3 is 16 amino acids long. CDR1 and CDR2 (germline): MNHEY, SVGAGI. The CDR3 region is CASSYRSAGQYYEQYF. The CDR3 DNA reads TGTGCCAGCAGTTATAGATCGGCAGGCCAATACTACGAGCAGTACTTC.

The sample holds a few counts of this clonotype. This chain links TRBV20-1 with TRBJ1-5; TRBD1 matches 10 bases. The CDR3 contains 15 residues. V lost 2 bases and J lost 5; bases outside the gene matches: 6. The V gene's germline CDR1 is DFQATT and CDR2 SNEGSKA (reference sequence). CDR3 loop: CSARQMDRGDQPQHF. CDR3 coding DNA: TGCAGTGCTAGACAAATGGACAGGGGGGATCAGCCCCAGCATTTT.

This clonotype was detected many times. This rearrangement joins TRBV4-2 to TRBJ1-2, with TRBD1 matching over 10 bases. This CDR3 region has 14 residues. CDR1 and CDR2 (germline): LGHNA, YNFKEQ. J was trimmed by 8 bases and V by 1 base; bases with no gene match: 4. The DNA for the CDR3 is TGTGCCAGCAGCCAAGGACAGGGGGCAAACGGCTACACCTTC. It yields the protein CASSQGQGANGYTF.

This clonotype showed up just a few times. The V and J genes are TRBV6-2 or TRBV6-3 and TRBJ2-7; 10 bases align to TRBD1. This CDR3 contains 15 residues. J was trimmed by 7 bases and V by 4 bases; bases with no gene match: 10. Germline values: CDR1 MNHEY, CDR2 SVGEGT. CDR3 DNA: TGTGCCAGCAGTTCGCCGGGACAGGGGTTCTGGGAGCAGTACTTC. It translates to CASSSPGQGFWEQYF.